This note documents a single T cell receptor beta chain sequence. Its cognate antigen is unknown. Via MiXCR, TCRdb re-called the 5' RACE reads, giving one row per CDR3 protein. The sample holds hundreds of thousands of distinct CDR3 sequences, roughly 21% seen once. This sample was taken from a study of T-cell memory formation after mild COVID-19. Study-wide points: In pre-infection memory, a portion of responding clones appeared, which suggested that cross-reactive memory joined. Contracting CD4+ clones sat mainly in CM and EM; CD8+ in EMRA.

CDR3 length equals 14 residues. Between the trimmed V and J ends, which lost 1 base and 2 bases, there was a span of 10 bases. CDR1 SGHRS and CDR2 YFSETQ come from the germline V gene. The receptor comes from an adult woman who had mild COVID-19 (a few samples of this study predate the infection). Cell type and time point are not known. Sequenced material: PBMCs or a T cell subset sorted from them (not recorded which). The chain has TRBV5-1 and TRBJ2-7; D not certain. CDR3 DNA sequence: TGCGCCAGCAGCTTGATGACCGACACCTACGAGCAGTACTTC. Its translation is CASSLMTDTYEQYF.